These T cell receptor beta chains were read from a single sample in a study of identical twins. TCRdb used MiXCR to reprocess the 5' RACE reads, holding one entry per CDR3 protein. The table has around 280,000 distinct CDR3 sequences, about 8.9% seen once. The same sample was also used in a study of yellow fever vaccine responses in identical twins.

Source material: memory (CD45RO+) T cells sorted from blood. The receptors were gathered from a woman aged 18-29 years in good health. Each CDR3 is given with its conserved first and last residue. The order of the fields is V gene, D gene, J gene, clone size, CDR3 DNA, CDR3 protein. D genes are given only for firm matches. A row's size may be missing; if present it is once, few, many or a size class.

>TRBV10-3|NA|TRBJ2-5|few
TGTGCCATCAGTGAGTCGACAGTCAAAGAGACCCAGTACTTC
CAISESTVKETQYF
>TRBV12-3/TRBV12-4|NA|TRBJ2-1|many
TGTGCCAGCAGCCTCCGGGAGTCCTACAATGAGCAGTTCTTC
CASSLRESYNEQFF
>TRBV27|NA|TRBJ2-2|NA
TGTGCCAGCAGTTTATCAGGGTGGATGCCCGGGGAGCTGTTTTTT
CASSLSGWMPGELFF
>TRBV20-1|TRBD2|TRBJ2-3|few
TGCAGTGCTATCTTACTAGCGGGGGGGACCGCAGATACGCAGTATTTT
CSAILLAGGTADTQYF
>TRBV5-1|NA|TRBJ2-5|NA
TGCGCCAGCAGATTTCCCACCGCCGTGGAGACCCAGTACTTC
CASRFPTAVETQYF
>TRBV6-6|NA|TRBJ1-1|many
TGTGCCAGCAGGGATGATCTCGTCAAGAGAGGGGCTGAAGCTTTCTTT
CASRDDLVKRGAEAFF
>TRBV7-3|NA|TRBJ2-3|NA
TGTGCCAGCAGCTTATCAGGGGGGCTCGGGGCCACAGATACGCAGTATTTT
CASSLSGGLGATDTQYF
>TRBV3-1|TRBD2|TRBJ2-5|few
TGTGCCAGCAGCGGACGACTAGCGGGAGGGGAGACCCAGTACTTC
CASSGRLAGGETQYF
>TRBV2|NA|TRBJ1-5|NA
TGTGCCAGCAGGGGCCATAGCAATCAGCCCCAGCATTTT
CASRGHSNQPQHF
>TRBV9|NA|TRBJ2-5|many
TGTGCCAGCAGCGACCACCGGGACTTCCAAGAGACCCAGTACTTC
CASSDHRDFQETQYF
>TRBV20-1|NA|TRBJ1-1|few
TGCAGTGCTAGAGTAGGGGGGATGAGGGACACTGAAGCTTTCTTT
CSARVGGMRDTEAFF
>TRBV7-7|NA|TRBJ2-2|few
TGTGCCAGCAGCACGCAAACGGCGGATCCCGGGGAGCTGTTTTTT
CASSTQTADPGELFF
>TRBV7-3|TRBD2|TRBJ2-3|NA
TGTGCCAGCAGCCCGCGTCCTAGCGGCAGTGGAGATACGCAGTATTTT
CASSPRPSGSGDTQYF
>TRBV25-1|NA|TRBJ1-5|many
TGTGCCAGCAGTCGGGCAGGGTCGGCAGCGGGCTATCCGGGTTATAGCAATCAGCCCCAGCATTTT
CASSRAGSAAGYPGYSNQPQHF
>TRBV5-6|NA|TRBJ1-1|many
TGTGCCAGCAGCTTGAGTACTGAAGCTTTCTTT
CASSLSTEAFF
>TRBV27|TRBD1|TRBJ2-2|NA
TGTGCCAGCAGCCAAACGGGCAGGGGGCTAAGCGGGGAGCTGTTTTTT
CASSQTGRGLSGELFF
>TRBV27|NA|TRBJ2-1|many
TGTGCCAGCAGAAAGCGGGACACCTCCTACAATGAGCAGTTCTTC
CASRKRDTSYNEQFF
>TRBV9|NA|TRBJ2-5|NA
TGTGCCAGCAGCGCAACTGCGGGGATGGAGACCCAGTACTTC
CASSATAGMETQYF
>TRBV3-1|NA|TRBJ2-4|NA
TGTGCCAGCAGCCATCCCCATGACAGATATTCCAAAAACATTCAGTACTTC
CASSHPHDRYSKNIQYF
>TRBV12-3/TRBV12-4|TRBD1|TRBJ1-1|NA
TGTGCCTGCTGTTTACTCCGGACAGGGGACTGGAGTGAGACTGAAGCTTTCTTT
CACCLLRTGDWSETEAFF
>TRBV14|TRBD1|TRBJ1-1|many
TGTGCCAGCAGCCAGGGACAGGGGATCATGAACACTGAAGCTTTCTTT
CASSQGQGIMNTEAFF
>TRBV6-2/TRBV6-3|NA|TRBJ2-2|few
TGTGCCAGCAGTTACCCGCTAGGCGCGTCGAACACCGGGGAGCTGTTTTTT
CASSYPLGASNTGELFF
>TRBV5-1|TRBD1|TRBJ2-3|NA
TGCGCCAGCAGCCGAGCCGGGACAGGGAGCACAGATACGCAGTATTTT
CASSRAGTGSTDTQYF
>TRBV28|TRBD1|TRBJ2-7|many
TGTGCCAGCAGGGCCCTCGGGACAGCGTACGAGCAGTACTTC
CASRALGTAYEQYF
>TRBV6-2/TRBV6-3|NA|TRBJ1-5|few
TGTGCCAGCAGTTTCGATGGTGACGGATGGGATAGCAATCAGCCCCAGCATTTT
CASSFDGDGWDSNQPQHF
>TRBV20-1|NA|TRBJ2-1|many
TGCAGTGCTAGAGATTCTACCCCATCCTACAATGAGCAGTTCTTC
CSARDSTPSYNEQFF
>TRBV5-1|NA|TRBJ2-3|many
TGCGCCAGCAGCTTGGTTCGGGGGAACACAGATACGCAGTATTTT
CASSLVRGNTDTQYF